Here is one T cell receptor beta chain with its context. As yet, its antigen is unknown. At one end the junction does not follow the germline gene, possibly because of a read error. ViraFEST assay sequencing came after antigen-specific CD4+ T cells were expanded with viral peptide pools. Isolating CD4+ T cells followed approximately 9 days of culture. The person acquired a PCR-confirmed SARS-CoV-2 infection between March and December 2020. This specimen belongs to a study of vaccination effects on CD4 cells after COVID-19. Assay used: immunoSEQ multiplex PCR; TCRdb lists only in-frame clones, some missing. Seen here are around 47,000 clones, 60% to 75% observed once, and the top ten hold roughly 29%. The germline CDR1 and CDR2 sequences are KGHSH and LQKENI. The CDR3 spans 14 residues.

The sequence derives from a human donor who had a prior SARS-CoV-2 infection. The sample was CD4+ T cells from PBMCs cultured with a peptide pool, taken before COVID-19 vaccination. This rearrangement joins TRBV18 to TRBJ1-5; no firm D call. In DNA form, the CDR3 reads TGTGCCAGCTCGCCACAGCCGAACAATCAGCCCCAGCATTTT. It yields the protein CASSPQPNNQPQHF.